The 13 T cell receptor beta chains given below trace back to one sample, sequenced in a study of blood T cell repertoires in COVID-19. Sequenced by immunoSEQ multiplex PCR; TCRdb stores in-frame clones only, minus some. The sample shows roughly 280,000 clones, approximately 89% of them seen only once. Specimen: PBMCs or T cells enriched from blood (not recorded which). The receptors come from a woman in her sixties who had recovered from COVID-19.

The V and J genes are TRBV27 and TRBJ2-7; TRBD2 aligns across 10 bases. Germline V lookup: CDR1 MNHEY, CDR2 SMNVEV (reference sequence). There are 14 residues in the CDR3. Trimming cost V 2 bases and J 8 bases; bases outside gene matches: 6. The CDR3 DNA follows: TGTGCCAGCAGTTTAAAGGGGACTAGCGCCCAGCAGTACTTC. Translated, it gives CASSLKGTSAQQYF.

The rearrangement links TRBV27 to TRBJ2-2; D unresolved. V was pared by 2 bases and J by 1 base, with 8 bases between. This CDR3 is 15 amino acids long. The germline V gene encodes CDR1 MNHEY and CDR2 SMNVEV (reference sequence). CDR3 amino acids: CASSLNSRNTGELFF. The CDR3 nucleotides are TGTGCCAGCAGTTTAAATAGCAGGAACACCGGGGAGCTGTTTTTT.

The chain uses TRBV24-1 and TRBJ2-1; D gene unclear. CDR3 size: 16 residues. V lost 1 base and J 6 bases, leaving 15 bases between the germline ends. The germline V gene encodes CDR1 KGHDR and CDR2 SFDVKD. CDR3 coding DNA: TGTGCCACCAGTGATTTTGCACAGAACTTTGGCAATGAGCAGTTCTTC. This codes for CATSDFAQNFGNEQFF.

The V and J genes are TRBV7-2 and TRBJ2-7; 7 nucleotides agree with TRBD2. With V trimmed by 3 bases and J by 13 bases, 15 bases remained unmatched. CDR3 length: 14 residues. In germline, CDR1 is SGHTA, CDR2 FQGNSA. This CDR3 reads CASSFSRGGWGLYF. The CDR3 DNA sequence: TGTGCCAGCAGCTTCTCCCGGGGAGGGTGGGGACTTTACTTC.

The rearrangement joins TRBV5-1 to TRBJ2-3; TRBD2 agrees at 9 bases. The ends lost 0 bases at V and 3 bases at J; junction bases unmatched: 5. Germline-derived CDR1 and CDR2 are SGHRS and YFSETQ. The CDR3 is made up of 16 amino acids. CDR3 coding DNA: TGCGCCAGCAGCTTGGATGTCACTAGCGGGACAGATACGCAGTATTTT. Its translation is CASSLDVTSGTDTQYF.

This chain connects TRBV27 to TRBJ2-7, with D unresolved. The CDR3 is 15 amino acids. Per the germline V gene, CDR1 is MNHEY and CDR2 is SMNVEV (reference sequence). Trimming shortened V by 3 bases and J by 4 bases, and 16 bases separated the two germline ends. The CDR3 nucleotides are TGTGCCAGCAGTTTTGGGCTACGAGCTGGGTACGAGCAGTACTTC. Translated, it gives CASSFGLRAGYEQYF.

V gene TRBV2 combines with J gene TRBJ1-6, with D unresolved. The CDR3 loop spans 15 amino acids. CDR1 is SNHLY, CDR2 FYNNEI, per germline. Trimming removed 3 bases from V and 8 bases from J, with 14 bases in between. The CDR3 DNA reads as TGTGCCAGCAGTGAGCAGGAAACCCCAGATTCACCCCTCCACTTT. Translating it yields CASSEQETPDSPLHF. The whole variable domain, filled in from reference TRBV2 and TRBJ1-6, reads EPEVTQTPSHQVTQMGQEVILRCVPISNHLYFYWYRQILGQKVEFLVSFYNNEISEKSEIFDDQFSVERPDGSNFTLKIRSTKLEDSAMYFCASSEQETPDSPLHFGNGTRLTVT.

The chain combines TRBV5-5 with TRBJ1-2; D gene ambiguous. The CDR3 runs to 15 residues. With 0 bases removed from V and 0 bases from J, the gap between germline ends came to 9 bases. Germline values: CDR1 SGHKS, CDR2 YYEKEE (reference sequence). As DNA, the CDR3 is TGTGCCAGCAGCTTGGTGGGAGTAGCTAACTATGGCTACACCTTC. It codes for CASSLVGVANYGYTF.

The genes are TRBV27 and TRBJ2-7; 9 nucleotides align to TRBD2. Unmatched junction bases numbered 5, after V lost 0 bases and J lost 5 bases. The germline CDR1 and CDR2 sequences are MNHEY and SMNVEV (reference sequence). This CDR3 has 15 residues. CDR3 in amino acids: CASSLSLAGGHEQYF. In nucleotides, the CDR3 is TGTGCCAGCAGTTTATCGCTCGCGGGGGGGCACGAGCAGTACTTC.

This clone appeared once. The chain carries TRBV28 and TRBJ2-5, with 9 bases lining up with TRBD2. This CDR3 has 15 amino acids. V was clipped by 6 bases and J by 1 base; unmatched bases: 6. Germline CDR1 and CDR2: MDHEN and SYDVKM. The DNA for the CDR3 is TGTGCCAGCAGCCAAGCGGGAGGCCTCCAAGAGACCCAGTACTTC. It translates to CASSQAGGLQETQYF. Variable domain in full (rest from reference TRBV28 and TRBJ2-5): DVKVTQSSRYLVKRTGEKVFLECVQDMDHENMFWYRQDPGLGLRLIYFSYDVKMKEKGDIPEGYSVSREKKERFSLILESASTNQTSMYLCASSQAGGLQETQYFGPGTRLLVL.

The V call is TRBV11-2, the J call TRBJ1-6, with D unresolved. There are 13 residues in the CDR3. V shed 7 bases and J shed 8 bases, with 12 bases lying between them. Germline V gene sequence: CDR1 SGHAT, CDR2 FQNNGV. The CDR3 is CASTEITDSPLHF. CDR3 nucleotide sequence: TGTGCCAGCACCGAAATTACGGATTCACCCCTCCACTTT.

The DNA of the CDR3 is TGTGCCAGCAGCTTATCGACAGGGAATGAAAAACTGTTTTTT. Protein product: CASSLSTGNEKLFF. This chain connects TRBV5-8 to TRBJ1-4, with 7 bases lining up with TRBD1. The CDR3 length is 14 residues. The germline gives CDR1 SGHTS, CDR2 YDEGEE. After removal of 2 bases from V and 5 bases from J, the junction contained 3 bases not matched to a gene. Full variable domain (remainder filled in from reference TRBV5-8 and TRBJ1-4): EAGVTQSPTHLIKTRGQQATLRCSPISGHTSVYWYQQALGLGLQFLLWYDEGEERNRGNFPPRFSGRQFPNYSSELNVNALELEDSALYLCASSLSTGNEKLFFGSGTQLSVL.

A word on this clone: This CDR3 is also generated by other DNA sequences in the sample. This rearrangement joins TRBV24-1 to TRBJ1-5; D is possibly TRBD1 (6 bases). V lost 4 bases and J 7 bases, leaving 10 bases between the germline ends. The germline CDR1 and CDR2 sequences are KGHDR and SFDVKD. CDR3 length equals 13 residues. CDR3 DNA: TGTGCCACCAGTGACCAGGGGCGGCAGCCCCAGCATTTT. Amino acids: CATSDQGRQPQHF.